The 20 T cell receptor beta chains below come from one sample, sequenced in a study of T cells in women clearing cervical HPV infection. This table comes from immunoSEQ multiplex PCR, and its TCRdb copy is limited to in-frame clones, with some not included. The sample has about 31,000 clones. The sample was blood buffy coat. These TCRs come from a woman aged 18-70 years with a cervical HPV16 infection that either progressed to CIN3+ or cleared (not recorded which).

Worth noting for this clone: From the germline J gene comes the end of the CDR3, since the read stops 3 residues before it. The chain recombines TRBV27 with TRBJ2-7, with D tentatively TRBD1 (6 bases). V gave up 7 bases and J gave up 1 base, with 17 bases separating them. The germline V gene has CDR1 MNHEY and CDR2 SMNVEV (reference sequence). The CDR3 sequence is 15 residues long. Partial CDR3 DNA: TGTGCCAGCACCTCCGGACAGTCCATTTCCTACGAG. It translates to CASTSGQSISYE. The entire CDR3 protein is CASTSGQSISYEQYF.

For this clone: Read sequence stops 3 residues before the CDR3 end, and the germline J gene provides the missing end. The chain recombines TRBV19 with TRBJ1-5; 10 positions agree with TRBD1. V lost 0 bases and J lost 4; bases outside the gene matches: 0. The CDR3 is 15 amino acids. Per germline, CDR1 LNHDA and CDR2 SQIVND (reference sequence). CDR3 protein: CASSIEGQGNQPQHF. The covered CDR3 bases are TGTGCCAGTAGTATAGAGGGACAGGGGAATCAGCCC.

Turning to this clone: The missing CDR3 end, 3 residues past where the read stops, is filled in from the germline J gene. J is TRBJ1-4 and V is TRBV5-1; 7 nucleotides line up with TRBD1. Germline V CDR1 and CDR2: SGHRS, YFSETQ. CDR3 length: 15 amino acids. The sequenced part of the CDR3 DNA is TGCGCCAGCAGCCGGGACAGAAAGAATAATTCACCA. As protein: CASSRDRKNNSP. The whole CDR3 sequence is CASSRDRKNNSPLFF.

To note about this clone: The read halts 3 residues ahead of the CDR3 end, with the missing end drawn from the germline J gene. The V gene is TRBV5-1, the J gene TRBJ2-3; 7 nucleotides align to TRBD2. The CDR3 totals 17 residues. The junction had 12 bases not matched to a gene; V was cut back by 1 base and J by 4 bases. Germline CDR1 and CDR2: SGHRS and YFSETQ. CDR3 residues: CASSLSLTSDPADTQYF. The CDR3 DNA, read in part, is TGCGCCAGCAGCTTGTCCCTCACTAGCGATCCGGCAGATACG.

A remark on this clone: The CDR3 end is not reached by the read, which stops 3 residues before it; the germline J gene fills it in. The chain uses TRBV18 and TRBJ1-4, with D uncertain. There are 15 residues in the CDR3. The germline V gene encodes CDR1 KGHSH and CDR2 LQKENI. CDR3 residues: CASSPSKNYNSPLFF. The DNA read from the CDR3 is TGTGCCAGCTCACCCAGTAAGAATTATAATTCACCA.

As concerns this clone: The observed sequence ends 3 residues before the CDR3 terminus, with the missing tail filled in from the germline J gene. The chain is built from TRBV7-6 and TRBJ2-2, with TRBD1 identical over 12 bases. The germline gives CDR1 SGHVS, CDR2 FNYEAQ. The CDR3 has 18 residues. With 1 base clipped from V and 4 bases from J, the junction kept 7 bases outside the gene matches. This CDR3 is CASSLGPPGQGATGELFF. The part of the CDR3 DNA that was read is TGTGCCAGCAGCTTAGGGCCTCCGGGACAGGGGGCCACCGGGGAG.

Remarks on this clone: The CDR3 end falls 3 residues outside the read, so it is completed with the germline J gene. This sequence joins TRBV19 and TRBJ2-1; 8 bases match TRBD1. V dropped 2 bases and J dropped 1; count of bases not matched to a gene: 1. The V gene's germline CDR1 is LNHDA and CDR2 SQIVND (reference sequence). The CDR3 is made up of 15 amino acids. The sequenced part of the CDR3 DNA is TGTGCCAGTAGTATACAGGGGGCGTCCTACAATGAG. Its translation: CASSIQGASYNE. The full CDR3 protein reads CASSIQGASYNEQFF.

With regard to this clone: The sequenced fragment ends 3 residues before the CDR3 boundary, so the rest is inferred from the germline J gene. The chain carries TRBV5-1 and TRBJ2-3; 7 positions agree with TRBD2. V was clipped by 0 bases and J by 0 bases; unmatched bases: 7. Germline V lookup: CDR1 SGHRS, CDR2 YFSETQ. This CDR3 has 17 amino acids. The sequenced part of the CDR3 DNA is TGCGCCAGCAGCTTGGCCCCTAGCGGACCTAGCACAGATACG. Amino acid sequence: CASSLAPSGPSTDT. The entire CDR3 protein reads CASSLAPSGPSTDTQYF.

On this clone itself: The observed sequence ends 3 residues before the CDR3 terminus, with the missing tail filled in from the germline J gene. The chain joins TRBV7-8 to TRBJ1-2; 8 bases match TRBD1. With 7 bases clipped from V and 7 bases from J, the junction kept 8 bases outside the gene matches. This CDR3 comprises 13 residues. Germline V lookup: CDR1 SGHVS, CDR2 FQNEAQ. CDR3 loop: CASTPDRDAGYTF. Incomplete CDR3 DNA: TGTGCCAGCACCCCGGACAGGGATGCTGGC.

A note on this clone: From the germline J gene comes the end of the CDR3, since the read stops 3 residues before it. The chain joins TRBV12-5 to TRBJ2-4; 11 bases map to TRBD2. Germline V gene sequence: CDR1 LGHNT, CDR2 FRNRAP. The CDR3 is 18 residues long. CDR3 DNA (partial): TGTGCTAGTGGTCTCCGGCTAGCGGGGGGCCGGAACCAAGAGACT. Protein product: CASGLRLAGGRNQET. The full CDR3 reads CASGLRLAGGRNQETQYF.

Notes on this clone: The read stops 3 residues short of the end of the CDR3; the missing end is completed from the germline J gene. The rearrangement joins TRBV12-3 or TRBV12-4 to TRBJ1-4; 9 positions match TRBD1. The trim removed 5 bases at V and 8 bases at J, leaving 6 bases unmatched. This CDR3 has 14 residues. The chain's CDR3 is CASSPGQGREKLFF. The CDR3 bases that were read are TGTGCCAGCAGTCCGGGACAGGGTCGCGAAAAA.

Regarding this clone: Read sequence stops 3 residues before the CDR3 end, and the germline J gene provides the missing end. The V call is TRBV20-1, the J call TRBJ2-3; no clear D. The CDR3 totals 15 residues. The germline V gene has CDR1 DFQATT and CDR2 SNEGSKA (reference sequence). With 6 bases removed from V and 0 bases from J, the gap between germline ends came to 16 bases. CDR3 bases read: TGCAGTGCCATCGTATTGGGCCCCAGCACAGATACG. It encodes CSAIVLGPSTDT. The whole CDR3 reads CSAIVLGPSTDTQYF.

For this clone: The read ends 3 residues before the CDR3 terminus; that terminus is restored from the germline J gene. The gene calls are TRBV7-2 and TRBJ2-2, with 7 bases matching TRBD1. There are 15 residues in the CDR3. Germline CDR1 and CDR2: SGHTA and FQGNSA. The CDR3 bases that were read are TGTGCCAGCAGTCTGGGGACAGTGTATAATTCACCG. It specifies CASSLGTVYNSP. The full CDR3 sequence reads CASSLGTVYNSPLFF.

As regards this clone: The read terminates 3 residues before the CDR3 end, so the remaining end is supplied by the germline J gene. V is TRBV20-1 and J is TRBJ2-7, with 11 bases lining up with TRBD2. The V segment lost 3 bases and the J segment 2 bases; nucleotides outside the gene matches: 6. The CDR3 has 15 residues. Germline lookup yields CDR1 DFQATT and CDR2 SNEGSKA (reference sequence). The CDR3 loop is CSARVLAGGPYEQYF. The CDR3 DNA, read in part, is TGCAGTGCTAGGGTTCTAGCGGGGGGCCCCTACGAG.

Concerning this clone itself: The DNA ends 3 residues before the CDR3 does, and the rest of the CDR3 is filled in from the germline J gene. The chain is built from TRBV2 and TRBJ2-5; D unclear. Germline V lookup: CDR1 SNHLY, CDR2 FYNNEI. The CDR3 is 14 amino acids. Deletions cut 0 bases from V and 7 bases from J, with 12 bases between. The CDR3 sequence: CASSEALRYGTQYF. Partial CDR3 DNA: TGTGCCAGCAGTGAAGCGCTTCGTTACGGGACC. Together with reference TRBV2 and TRBJ2-5, the CDR3 gives the full variable domain: EPEVTQTPSHQVTQMGQEVILRCVPISNHLYFYWYRQILGQKVEFLVSFYNNEISEKSEIFDDQFSVERPDGSNFTLKIRSTKLEDSAMYFCASSEALRYGTQYFGPGTRLLVL.

Comment on this clone: The sequenced fragment ends 3 residues before the CDR3 boundary, so the rest is inferred from the germline J gene. This sequence joins TRBV7-2 and TRBJ1-2; D is ambiguous. This CDR3 has 13 amino acids. The germline V gene has CDR1 SGHTA and CDR2 FQGNSA. CDR3: CASSRGLNYDYTF. The covered CDR3 bases are TGTGCCAGCAGCCGCGGACTGAACTACGAC.

As for this clone: The CDR3 goes on 3 residues after the read ends, and that part is filled in from the germline J gene. J is TRBJ1-3 and V is TRBV19, with D hard to call. Germline-derived CDR1 and CDR2 are LNHDA and SQIVND (reference sequence). The germline V and J ends were trimmed by 3 bases and 3 bases, with 3 bases remaining between them. This CDR3 region has 12 residues. CDR3 residues: CASSIYGNTIYF. The covered CDR3 bases are TGTGCCAGTAGTATTTATGGAAACACC.

This clone is identified as medium-sized from frequency. The DNA ends 3 residues before the CDR3 does, and the rest of the CDR3 is filled in from the germline J gene. The rearrangement links TRBV5-1 to TRBJ2-2; the D gene is possibly TRBD1 (5 bases). The CDR3 runs to 16 residues. The V and J ends lost 1 base and 0 bases respectively, with 10 bases between them. Looked up from germline, CDR1 is SGHRS and CDR2 is YFSETQ. The sequenced part of the CDR3 DNA is TGCGCCAGCAGCTTGAAATCGACAGCGAACACCGGGGAG. This gives the protein CASSLKSTANTGE. The whole CDR3 sequence reads CASSLKSTANTGELFF.

Notes on this clone: Coverage ceases 3 residues before the CDR3 finishes, and the germline J gene fills in the end. The gene calls are TRBV18 and TRBJ1-1; TRBD1 is a possible D gene (6 bases). Germline loops: CDR1 KGHSH, CDR2 LQKENI. The V end was cut by 2 bases, the J end by 5 bases, with 12 bases between. There are 14 residues in the CDR3. CDR3 DNA (partial): TGTGCCAGCTCACCAATACAGGGTCGGACTGAA. Translated: CASSPIQGRTE. The whole CDR3 sequence reads CASSPIQGRTEAFF.

As for this clone: The junction departs from the called germline gene at one end, perhaps through a read error. The CDR3 end lies 3 residues beyond the end of the read and is filled in from the germline J gene. The chain has TRBV6-4 and TRBJ1-3; D might be TRBD1 (6 bases). The germline CDR1 and CDR2 sequences are MRHNA and SNTAGT. This CDR3 has 12 residues. CDR3 DNA (partial): TGTGCCAGCAGTGACTCGGGGGACACG. Its protein product is CASSDSGDT. The entire CDR3 reads CASSDSGDTIYF.